This TCR beta chain is from a study of blood T cells in healthy people across ages. Study summary: Capturing about one barcoded beta molecule per two T cells was achieved by template switching.

The authors ran a second PCR of roughly 6 to 12 cycles using a sample-barcoded 5' primer and a J-beta primer mix. Via MiXCR, TCRdb re-called the 5' RACE reads, giving one row per CDR3 protein. The profile shows approximately 880,000 distinct CDR3 sequences, about 48% of them singletons. CDR3 length: 16 residues. The germline V gene encodes CDR1 ENHRY and CDR2 SYGVKD. V shed 5 bases and J 5 bases; nucleotides not matched to a gene: 12. The source of this sequence is a man aged 25 to 45 in good health. This chain links TRBV10-3 with TRBJ1-1; 9 bases are a match to TRBD1. Sequenced input: blood. The CDR3 loop reads CAISKEHRDRVTEAFF. CDR3 bases: TGTGCCATCAGTAAAGAACACCGGGACAGGGTGACTGAAGCTTTCTTT.